One sample yielded the 10 T cell receptor beta chains listed below, sequenced in a study of CD4+ T cells in melanoma. Repertoires were generated with immunoSEQ multiplex PCR, while TCRdb's copy carries only in-frame clones and drops some. The repertoire holds around 110,000 clones, with approximately 92% as singletons. Source material: peripheral blood. Receptor source: a human donor with melanoma.

This sequence joins TRBV28 and TRBJ2-2, with 11 bases aligning to TRBD2. The ends lost 6 bases at V and 6 bases at J; junction bases unmatched: 6. Germline values: CDR1 MDHEN, CDR2 SYDVKM. There are 15 residues in the CDR3. The CDR3 is CASSLLAGAAGELFF. In DNA form, the CDR3 reads TGTGCCAGCAGCCTACTAGCGGGGGCAGCCGGGGAGCTGTTTTTT.

The gene calls are TRBV19 and TRBJ2-7; 7 positions agree with TRBD1. The V gene's germline CDR1 is LNHDA and CDR2 SQIVND (reference sequence). The CDR3 totals 13 residues. Losses at the gene ends were 5 bases for V and 1 base for J; bases not matched to a gene: 2. In nucleotides, the CDR3 is TGTGCCAGTAGTTCGGACAGGTCCTACGAGCAGTACTTC. Amino acids: CASSSDRSYEQYF.

The chain has TRBV6-6 and TRBJ2-7; either TRBD1 or TRBD2 may supply D (5 bases each). Trimming removed 5 bases at V and 0 bases at J, with 11 bases between. The CDR3 covers 14 residues. Germline V CDR1 and CDR2: MNHNY, SVGAGI (reference sequence). The CDR3 is CASSRDPRSYEQYF. Here the CDR3 DNA reads TGTGCCAGCAGTCGGGACCCCCGCTCCTACGAGCAGTACTTC.

The chain joins TRBV4-1 to TRBJ1-6; D is undetermined. Germline CDR1 and CDR2: MGHRA and YSYEKL. The ends were cut back, 1 base at V and 4 bases at J, with 17 bases in the middle. This CDR3 contains 18 residues. The CDR3 protein is CASSQGPLWIVYNSPLHF. CDR3 nucleotide sequence: TGCGCCAGCAGCCAAGGACCCCTTTGGATCGTGTATAATTCACCCCTCCACTTT.

The gene calls are TRBV7-9 and TRBJ1-2, with TRBD1 as a possible D gene (5 bases). The V gene's germline CDR1 is SEHNR and CDR2 FQNEAQ (reference sequence). V lost 6 bases to trimming and J lost 3 bases, with 14 bases between them. This CDR3 has 14 residues. The DNA of the CDR3 is TGTGCCAGCAGTCACGGGGGGACGGACTATGGCTACACCTTC. The encoded protein is CASSHGGTDYGYTF.

V and J are TRBV11-2 and TRBJ2-7; D gene unclear. Trimming removed 1 base from V and 3 bases from J, with 7 bases in between. Germline V gene lookup returns CDR1 SGHAT and CDR2 FQNNGV. The CDR3 consists of 13 residues. The CDR3 DNA reads as TGTGCCAGCAGCTTAGTTAGCTACTACGAGCAGTACTTC. Translating it yields CASSLVSYYEQYF.

The chain combines TRBV14 with TRBJ2-2; D perhaps matches TRBD2 (6 bases). V lost 7 bases to trimming and J lost 8 bases, with 20 bases between them. The length of the CDR3 is 15 residues. Germline assignment: CDR1 SGHDN and CDR2 FVKESK. The CDR3 reads CASNGGRSSPGELFF. CDR3 nucleotide sequence: TGTGCCAGCAACGGGGGACGGAGTTCCCCGGGGGAGCTGTTTTTT. Looking up the rest from reference TRBV14 and TRBJ2-2 gives the full variable domain: EAGVTQFPSHSVIEKGQTVTLRCDPISGHDNLYWYRRVMGKEIKFLLHFVKESKQDESGMPNNRFLAERTGGTYSTLKVQPAELEDSGVYFCASNGGRSSPGELFFGEGSRLTVL.

V gene TRBV29-1 combines with J gene TRBJ2-5, with 8 bases fitting TRBD1. Germline assignment: CDR1 SQVTM and CDR2 ANQGSEA. V lost 5 bases, J lost 5 bases, and 4 bases stayed unmatched. The CDR3 loop spans 12 amino acids. In DNA, the CDR3 is TGCAGCGTTCACAGACAGGGGGAGACCCAGTACTTC. Protein product: CSVHRQGETQYF.

This clone came up once. The CDR3, as DNA: TGTGCCAGCAGTTTACCGGGACAGGTCTTAGAGGGCTACACCTTC. Encoded protein: CASSLPGQVLEGYTF. The V and J genes are TRBV28 and TRBJ1-2; 8 nucleotides align to TRBD1. From germline, CDR1 is MDHEN and CDR2 SYDVKM. The junction had 10 bases not matched to a gene; V was cut back by 2 bases and J by 8 bases. The CDR3 has 15 residues.

J is TRBJ1-4 and V is TRBV7-8; D uncertain. CDR1 is SGHVS, CDR2 FQNEAQ, per germline. There are 14 residues in the CDR3. Trimming removed 1 base at V and 2 bases at J, with 5 bases between. The CDR3, as DNA: TGTGCCAGCAGCTTAGGTGCGACTAATGAAAAACTGTTTTTT. It is translated as CASSLGATNEKLFF.